A selection of T cell receptor beta chains follows, all from one sample in a study of CD8 T cells in Susac syndrome. TCRdb re-called the immunoSEQ multiplex PCR reads with MiXCR, one entry per CDR3 protein. In the table there are hundreds of thousands of distinct CDR3 sequences, over 90% of which are singletons. Sequenced material: CD4+ T cells from PBMCs. These receptors all stem from a human donor with Susac syndrome. Both conserved end residues are part of each CDR3. A D gene is named only where the DNA matches it firmly. The listing skips clone size in some rows; elsewhere it reads once, few, many or a size class.

j_gene,len,abundance,v_gene,d_gene,CDR3nt,CDR3aa
TRBJ1-1,13,NA,TRBV25-1,TRBD1,TGTGCCAGCAGAGGGACAGGGTCATCTGAAGCTTTCTTT,CASRGTGSSEAFF
TRBJ1-3,14,NA,TRBV12-3/TRBV12-4,NA,TGTGCCAGCACCCCGGTGCTCTCTGGAAACACCATATATTTT,CASTPVLSGNTIYF
TRBJ1-5,15,few,TRBV5-6,NA,TGTGCCAGCAGCTTGGAGGGGGTCGGCAATCAGCCCCAGCATTTT,CASSLEGVGNQPQHF
TRBJ2-1,17,NA,TRBV20-1,NA,TGCAGTGCTAGAGGTACGGGACCGGGGATCGGTGGCGATGAGCAGTTCTTC,CSARGTGPGIGGDEQFF
TRBJ2-5,14,NA,TRBV5-6,TRBD1,TGTGCCAGCAGCTTTGGGACAGGGGGCGAGACCCAGTACTTC,CASSFGTGGETQYF
TRBJ2-7,13,NA,TRBV2,NA,TGTGCCAGCAGTGAAACCAGGGCAGAGGAGCAGTACTTC,CASSETRAEEQYF
TRBJ1-6,13,NA,TRBV20-1,NA,TGCAGTGGTACCAGGGGTTCGAATTCACCCCTCCACTTT,CSGTRGSNSPLHF
TRBJ1-1,12,NA,TRBV6-6,NA,TGTGCCAGCAGTTACGGGGGCACTGAAGCTTTCTTT,CASSYGGTEAFF
TRBJ2-5,15,NA,TRBV6-5,NA,TGTGCCAGCACCCGCCGCCGGGGGAACCAAGAGACCCAGTACTTC,CASTRRRGNQETQYF
TRBJ2-1,15,NA,TRBV30,TRBD1,TGTGCCTGGAGTGCAACAGGGGGCTCCTACAATGAGCAGTTCTTC,CAWSATGGSYNEQFF
TRBJ2-3,19,NA,TRBV7-2,TRBD2,TGTGCCAGCAGCTCTTTGCCTGCTGGCGGGGGGGCCCTCACAGATACGCAGTATTTT,CASSSLPAGGGALTDTQYF
TRBJ1-5,15,NA,TRBV19,NA,TGTGCCAGTAGAAGTCGGGGGATCAGCAATCAGCCCCAGCATTTT,CASRSRGISNQPQHF
TRBJ2-7,11,NA,TRBV20-1,NA,TGCAGTGCTAGAAAGGGACACGAGCAGTACTTC,CSARKGHEQYF
TRBJ2-3,17,NA,TRBV3-1,NA,TGTGCCAGCAGCGGCGGACGCCGGGACCCTGTCACAGATACGCAGTATTTT,CASSGGRRDPVTDTQYF
TRBJ2-2,13,once,TRBV30,TRBD1,TGTGCCGGGACAGGGGAAAACACCGGGGAGCTGTTTTTT,CAGTGENTGELFF
TRBJ1-5,16,NA,TRBV6-6,NA,TGTGCCAGCAGTCGCCTCGGACTTAATAGCAATCAGCCCCAGCATTTT,CASSRLGLNSNQPQHF
TRBJ1-2,13,NA,TRBV30,NA,TGTGCCTTCTTTGAGACAGGCGCTGGCGGCTACACCTTC,CAFFETGAGGYTF
TRBJ1-1,15,NA,TRBV23-1,NA,TGCGCCCCAGGCGGGCAAAGGGGAGTTTGGACTGAAGCTTTCTTT,CAPGGQRGVWTEAFF
TRBJ2-5,16,NA,TRBV20-1,TRBD2,TGCAGTGCTAGTGCGCTAGCGGGGGGGTTCCAAGAGACCCAGTACTTC,CSASALAGGFQETQYF
TRBJ2-2,14,NA,TRBV10-3,NA,TGTGCCATCAGCGACAGGTCAAACACCGGGGAGCTGTTTTTT,CAISDRSNTGELFF
TRBJ2-5,14,NA,TRBV9,TRBD2,TGTGCCAGCAGCGTAGAACTAGCGGGAGAGACCCAGTACTTC,CASSVELAGETQYF
TRBJ2-7,14,NA,TRBV18,NA,TGTGCCAGCTCACCACCCTCGGGGGAGACAGAGCAGTACTTC,CASSPPSGETEQYF
TRBJ2-5,15,NA,TRBV4-2,TRBD1,TGTGCCAGCAGCCAAGGTGACAGGGGCGAGGAGACCCAGTACTTC,CASSQGDRGEETQYF
TRBJ2-7,13,NA,TRBV29-1,NA,TGCAGCGTTGAAGATCCCAGGTTTTACGAGCAGTACTTC,CSVEDPRFYEQYF
TRBJ2-3,17,NA,TRBV7-2,TRBD1,TGTGCCAGCAGCGCTGGGGGCACAGGGGCGCGGGTGGATACGCAGTATTTT,CASSAGGTGARVDTQYF
TRBJ2-1,14,once,TRBV2,NA,TGTGCCAGCAGGTGGGCAGTAGGGGACAATGAGCAGTTCTTC,CASRWAVGDNEQFF
TRBJ1-2,14,NA,TRBV4-3,NA,TGCGCCAGCAGCCAAGTTATCAGTGAAGATGGCTACACCTTC,CASSQVISEDGYTF
TRBJ1-2,14,NA,TRBV7-9,NA,TGTGCCAGCAGCCAACGTCTGGGGAACTATGGCTACACCTTC,CASSQRLGNYGYTF
TRBJ2-7,15,once,TRBV7-3,NA,TGTGCCAGCAGCTTAGCAGGGACGGCGGGGAACGAGCAGTACTTC,CASSLAGTAGNEQYF
TRBJ1-2,13,NA,TRBV6-6,TRBD1,TGTGCCAGCAGTTACGGGACAGGGAATGGCTACACCTTC,CASSYGTGNGYTF
TRBJ1-2,12,NA,TRBV29-1,NA,TGCAGCGTTGTCGAGGGTAACTATGGCTACACCTTC,CSVVEGNYGYTF
TRBJ1-6,13,NA,TRBV10-2,NA,TGCGCCAGCAGTGAGGATTATAATTCACCCCTCCACTTT,CASSEDYNSPLHF
TRBJ2-7,13,once,TRBV30,TRBD2,TGTGCCTGGCAAAGGGGAGGGCGCTACGAGCAGTACTTC,CAWQRGGRYEQYF
TRBJ1-6,16,NA,TRBV6-5,TRBD1,TGTGCCAGCAGTTACTACGTGACAGGGCTTGGTTCACCCCTCCACTTT,CASSYYVTGLGSPLHF
TRBJ1-1,16,once,TRBV4-3,NA,TGCGCCAGCAGCCAAGATCTGGCAGGGCCGAACACTGAAGCTTTCTTT,CASSQDLAGPNTEAFF
TRBJ1-5,14,once,TRBV30,NA,TGTGCCTGGAGTCGGGGGGACTACAATCAGCCCCAGCATTTT,CAWSRGDYNQPQHF
TRBJ1-2,12,NA,TRBV19,NA,TGTGCCAGTGAGTCGGTTTCCTATGGCTACACCTTC,CASESVSYGYTF